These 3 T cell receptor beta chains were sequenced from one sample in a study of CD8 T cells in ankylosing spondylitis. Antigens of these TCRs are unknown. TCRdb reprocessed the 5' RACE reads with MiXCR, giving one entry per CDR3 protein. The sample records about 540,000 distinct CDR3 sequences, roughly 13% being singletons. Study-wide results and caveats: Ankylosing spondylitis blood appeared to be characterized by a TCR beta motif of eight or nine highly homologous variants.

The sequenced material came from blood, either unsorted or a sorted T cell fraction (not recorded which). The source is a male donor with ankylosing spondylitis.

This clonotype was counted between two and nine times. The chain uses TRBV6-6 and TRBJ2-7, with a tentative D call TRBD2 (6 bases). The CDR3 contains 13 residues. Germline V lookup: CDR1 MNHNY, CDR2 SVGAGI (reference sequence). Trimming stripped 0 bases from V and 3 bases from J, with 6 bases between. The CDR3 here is CASSYSTSYEQYV. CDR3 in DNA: TGTGCCAGCAGTTACTCGACTAGCTACGAGCAGTACGTC.

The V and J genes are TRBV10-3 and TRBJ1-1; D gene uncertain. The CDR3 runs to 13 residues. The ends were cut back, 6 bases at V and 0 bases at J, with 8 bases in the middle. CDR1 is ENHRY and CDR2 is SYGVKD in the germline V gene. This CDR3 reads CAIRQEMNTEAFF. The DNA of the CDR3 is TGTGCCATCAGGCAGGAAATGAACACTGAAGCTTTCTTT.

The CDR3 DNA reads as TGCGCCAGCAGCTTGGCAAGTAGCGGAGACTTAGAGGGCTACGAGCAGTACTTC. This translates into CASSLASSGDLEGYEQYF. The rearrangement links TRBV5-1 to TRBJ2-7, with D perhaps matching TRBD2 (6 bases). Trimming pared 0 bases from V and 3 bases from J, leaving 22 bases between. The CDR3 totals 18 residues. Germline V CDR1 and CDR2: SGHRS, YFSETQ.